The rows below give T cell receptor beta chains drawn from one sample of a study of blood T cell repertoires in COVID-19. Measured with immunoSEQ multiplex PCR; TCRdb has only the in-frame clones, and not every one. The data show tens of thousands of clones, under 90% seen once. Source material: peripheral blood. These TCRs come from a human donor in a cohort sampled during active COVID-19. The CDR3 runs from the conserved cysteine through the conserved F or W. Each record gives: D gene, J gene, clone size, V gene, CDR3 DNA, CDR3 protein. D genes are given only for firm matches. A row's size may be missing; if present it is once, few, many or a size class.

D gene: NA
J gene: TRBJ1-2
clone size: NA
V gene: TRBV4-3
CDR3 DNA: TGCGCCAGCAGCCAAACTGTGGTCGATGGCTACACCTTC
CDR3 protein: CASSQTVVDGYTF

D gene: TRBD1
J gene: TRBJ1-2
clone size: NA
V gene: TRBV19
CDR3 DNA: TGTGCCAGTAGTATAGCCCCAGGGGGCTACGGCTACACCTTC
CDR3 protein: CASSIAPGGYGYTF

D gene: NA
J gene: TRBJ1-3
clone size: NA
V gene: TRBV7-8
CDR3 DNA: TGTGCCAGCAGCATCGGGAGCTCTGGAAACACCATATATTTT
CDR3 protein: CASSIGSSGNTIYF

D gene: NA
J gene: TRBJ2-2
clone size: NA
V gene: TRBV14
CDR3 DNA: TGTGCCAGCAAAATCGGGTTAAACACCGGGGAGCTGTTTTTT
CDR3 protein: CASKIGLNTGELFF

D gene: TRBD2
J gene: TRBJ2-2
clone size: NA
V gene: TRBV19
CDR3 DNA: TGTGCCAGTAGTTCGGGACTCGCGGGGGGGGTTGACACCGGGGAGCTGTTTTTT
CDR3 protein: CASSSGLAGGVDTGELFF

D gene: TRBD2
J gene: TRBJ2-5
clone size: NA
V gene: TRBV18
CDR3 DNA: TGTGCCAGCTCACCTGGATGGACTAGCGGGAGCGACGGTGAGACCCAGTACTTC
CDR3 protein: CASSPGWTSGSDGETQYF

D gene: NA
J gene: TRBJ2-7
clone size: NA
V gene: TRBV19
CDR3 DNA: TGTGCCAGTAGTATATACTACGAGCAGTACTTC
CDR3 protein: CASSIYYEQYF

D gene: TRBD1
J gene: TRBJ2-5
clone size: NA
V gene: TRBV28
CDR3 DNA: TGTGCCAGCTTATTAAGGGGGGTTGACAGGGGGCAAGAGACCCAGTACTTC
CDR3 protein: CASLLRGVDRGQETQYF

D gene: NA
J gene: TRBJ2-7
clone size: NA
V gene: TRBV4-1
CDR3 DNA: TGCGCCAGCAGCCAAGAGTCGGGGGAGCAGTACTTC
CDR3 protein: CASSQESGEQYF

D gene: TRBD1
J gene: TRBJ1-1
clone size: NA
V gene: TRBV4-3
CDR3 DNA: TGCGCCAGCAGCCACCATCCGGGACAGGGGGAGAACACTGAAGCTTTCTTT
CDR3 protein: CASSHHPGQGENTEAFF

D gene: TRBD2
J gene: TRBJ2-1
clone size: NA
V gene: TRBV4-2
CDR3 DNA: TGTGCCAGCAGCCAAGTCAACCACGGATCGACTAGCGGGAAGGGTAATGAGCAGTTCTTC
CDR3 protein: CASSQVNHGSTSGKGNEQFF

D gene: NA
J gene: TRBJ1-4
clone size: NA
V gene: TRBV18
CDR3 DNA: TGTGCCAGCCGTTTCACCCTCTCGGCAACTAATGAAAAACTGTTTTTT
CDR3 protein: CASRFTLSATNEKLFF

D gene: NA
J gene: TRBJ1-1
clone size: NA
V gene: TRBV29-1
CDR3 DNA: TGCAGCGTTGTGGGGCTGGCTGAAGCTTTCTTT
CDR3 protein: CSVVGLAEAFF

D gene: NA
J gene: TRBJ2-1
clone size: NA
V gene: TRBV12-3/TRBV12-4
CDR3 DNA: TGTGCCAGCAGGTCAGACAATGAGCAGTTCTTC
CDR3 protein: CASRSDNEQFF

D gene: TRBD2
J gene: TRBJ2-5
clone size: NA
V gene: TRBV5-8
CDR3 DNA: TGTGCCAGCAGCCCCGGGACTAATGAAGAGACCCAGTACTTC
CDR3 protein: CASSPGTNEETQYF

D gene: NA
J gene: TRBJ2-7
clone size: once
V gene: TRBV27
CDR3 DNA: TGTGCCAGCAGTGTTAGCGCCTCCTACGAGCAGTACTTC
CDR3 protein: CASSVSASYEQYF

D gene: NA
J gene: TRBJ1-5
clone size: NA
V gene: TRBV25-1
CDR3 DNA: TGTGCCAGCAGTCAGGGAGGGGATCAGCCCCAGCATTTT
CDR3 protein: CASSQGGDQPQHF

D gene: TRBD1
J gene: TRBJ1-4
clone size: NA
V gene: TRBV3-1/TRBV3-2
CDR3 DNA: TGTGCCAGCAGCGATTTGACAGGGGACACTAATGAAAAACTGTTTTTT
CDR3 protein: CASSDLTGDTNEKLFF

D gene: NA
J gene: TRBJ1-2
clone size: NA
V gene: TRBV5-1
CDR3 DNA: TGCGCCAGCAGCCTCGAGTTGATAGGGACTGGAGGCTACACCTTC
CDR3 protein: CASSLELIGTGGYTF

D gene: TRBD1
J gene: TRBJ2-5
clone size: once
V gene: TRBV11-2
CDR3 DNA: TGTGCCAGCAGCCGGGACAGGGGGAGGTCCCAGTACTTC
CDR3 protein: CASSRDRGRSQYF

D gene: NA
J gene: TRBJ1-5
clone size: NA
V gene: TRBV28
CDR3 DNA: TGTGCCAGCAGTTTGATGGCAGGAGGGGGGGGTAGCAATCAGCCCCAGCATTTT
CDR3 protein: CASSLMAGGGGSNQPQHF

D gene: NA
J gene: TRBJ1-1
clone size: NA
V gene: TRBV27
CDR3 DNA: TGTGCCAGCAGTTTAGGGGCCGGGGGGCGCAACACTGAAGCTTTCTTT
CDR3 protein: CASSLGAGGRNTEAFF

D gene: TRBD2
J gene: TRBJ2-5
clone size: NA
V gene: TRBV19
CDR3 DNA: TGTGCCAGTAGTATGGGACTACGGAGTTTAGGGTACTTC
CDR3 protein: CASSMGLRSLGYF

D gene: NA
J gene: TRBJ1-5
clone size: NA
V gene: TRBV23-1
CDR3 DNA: TGCGCCAGCAGTCAGCGTCAGCCCCAGCATTTT
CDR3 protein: CASSQRQPQHF